This is a list of T cell receptor beta chains from one sample in a study of T cell repertoires in cytomegalovirus infection. TCRdb re-called the reads with MiXCR, one entry per CDR3 protein. The data contain 740,000 or so distinct CDR3 sequences, approximately 34% of them seen just once; the ten biggest clones take up under 3.5%. The sequencing input was PBMCs. Receptors originate from a human donor in good health (CMV status not recorded). Some clones in this sample may be carry-over from other donors' samples. Each CDR3 is given with its conserved first and last residue. The D gene is left open where the match is weak. Only part of the rows carry a size: once, few, many, or a class if the clone is expanded.

D	V	size	J	CDR3	DNA
NA	TRBV28	few	TRBJ2-2	CASSSHNTGELFF	TGTGCCAGCAGTTCCCATAACACCGGGGAGCTGTTTTTT
NA	TRBV6-6	NA	TRBJ2-2	CASTEAGELFF	TGTGCCAGCACCGAGGCCGGGGAGCTGTTTTTT
NA	TRBV10-3	NA	TRBJ2-3	CAIMASSSTDTQYF	TGTGCCATCATGGCCAGCTCTAGCACAGATACGCAGTATTTT
TRBD1	TRBV25-1	NA	TRBJ1-2	CASSERQGARYGYTF	TGTGCCAGCAGTGAGAGACAGGGGGCGCGATATGGCTACACCTTC
TRBD2	TRBV12-3/TRBV12-4	few	TRBJ2-1	CASSLGLDYNEQFF	TGTGCCAGCAGTCTCGGACTAGATTACAATGAGCAGTTCTTC
NA	TRBV6-5	NA	TRBJ2-7	CASTDNLHEQYF	TGTGCCAGCACCGATAATCTTCACGAGCAGTACTTC
NA	TRBV28	few	TRBJ1-6	CASRILQSSYNSPLHF	TGTGCCAGCAGGATACTACAGAGCTCCTATAATTCACCCCTCCACTTT
NA	TRBV28	NA	TRBJ2-7	CASSSTTTTPWEEQYF	TGTGCCAGCAGTTCGACAACCACCACCCCCTGGGAGGAGCAGTACTTC
NA	TRBV11-2	NA	TRBJ1-1	CASRSGRMYFF	TGTGCCAGCAGATCGGGACGGATGTATTTCTTT
NA	TRBV7-2	many	TRBJ2-7	CASSFTGTQSSYEQYF	TGTGCCAGCAGCTTTACCGGGACACAGAGCTCCTACGAGCAGTACTTC
NA	TRBV3-1	NA	TRBJ1-3	CASSHRARGRLNTIYF	TGTGCCAGCAGCCATCGGGCCCGGGGGCGTTTAAACACCATATATTTT
NA	TRBV5-8	NA	TRBJ1-2	CASSSPGVYYGYTF	TGTGCCAGCAGCTCCCCCGGGGTCTACTATGGCTACACCTTC
NA	TRBV6-6	few	TRBJ2-5	CASSGQSFSTETQYF	TGTGCCAGCAGTGGACAGTCCTTTAGTACAGAGACCCAGTACTTC
TRBD1	TRBV28	NA	TRBJ1-2	CASSRTGPSYGYTF	TGTGCCAGCAGCCGGACAGGCCCTAGCTATGGCTACACCTTC
NA	TRBV7-8	many	TRBJ1-5	CASSPIRFQPQHF	TGTGCCAGCAGCCCTATTAGGTTTCAGCCCCAGCATTTT
NA	TRBV5-6	NA	TRBJ2-7	CASSLAERAEQYF	TGTGCCAGCAGCTTGGCCGAGCGAGCTGAGCAGTACTTC
NA	TRBV7-6	NA	TRBJ2-2	CASSLDEQGVTNTGELFF	TGTGCCAGCAGCTTAGATGAACAAGGGGTTACGAACACCGGGGAGCTGTTTTTT
NA	TRBV6-1	NA	TRBJ1-2	CATRRPTHGYTF	TGTGCCACCAGACGGCCGACGCATGGCTACACCTTC
TRBD2	TRBV7-9	NA	TRBJ2-1	CASSLVAGLTDNEQFF	TGTGCCAGCAGCTTAGTAGCGGGTCTGACTGACAATGAGCAGTTCTTC
TRBD2	TRBV20-1	NA	TRBJ2-3	CSVPAGGPQYF	TGCAGTGTCCCAGCGGGGGGCCCGCAGTATTTT
TRBD1	TRBV11-2	many	TRBJ1-1	CASIMTGTGAFF	TGTGCCAGCATCATGACCGGGACAGGGGCTTTCTTT
TRBD1	TRBV3-1	few	TRBJ2-1	CASSPGQANEQFF	TGTGCCAGCAGCCCGGGACAGGCCAATGAGCAGTTCTTC
NA	TRBV19	NA	TRBJ2-1	CASSIQVGFYNEQFF	TGTGCCAGTAGTATACAGGTGGGGTTTTACAATGAGCAGTTCTTC
NA	TRBV20-1	NA	TRBJ1-4	CSASSYWGLQGEKLFF	TGCAGTGCTAGCTCGTACTGGGGGTTACAAGGTGAAAAACTGTTTTTT
NA	TRBV25-1	once	TRBJ1-5	CASSASGDAQPQHF	TGTGCCAGCAGTGCTTCAGGGGATGCCCAGCCCCAGCATTTT
TRBD1	TRBV5-5	few	TRBJ1-1	CASSQRDSTEAFF	TGTGCCAGCAGCCAGCGGGACAGCACTGAAGCTTTCTTT
TRBD2	TRBV6-1	NA	TRBJ2-1	CASSVGAGAVNEQFF	TGTGCCAGCAGTGTAGGAGCGGGGGCAGTCAATGAGCAGTTCTTC
NA	TRBV12-3/TRBV12-4	NA	TRBJ2-7	CASSFSDRTYEQYF	TGTGCCAGCAGTTTCTCGGACAGAACCTACGAGCAGTACTTC
NA	TRBV27	few	TRBJ2-5	CASSLFAGETQYF	TGTGCCAGCAGTTTATTCGCCGGGGAGACCCAGTACTTC
NA	TRBV6-1	NA	TRBJ2-2	CASSRATRNTGELFF	TGTGCCAGCAGCCGCGCGACACGAAACACCGGGGAGCTGTTTTTT
NA	TRBV7-3	NA	TRBJ2-5	CASSLIGQGDKTQYF	TGTGCCAGCAGCTTAATCGGGCAGGGAGACAAGACCCAGTACTTC
TRBD1	TRBV7-2	NA	TRBJ1-5	CASSLTQGAVSNQPQHF	TGTGCCAGCAGCCTGACTCAGGGGGCGGTGAGCAATCAGCCCCAGCATTTT
NA	TRBV11-1	NA	TRBJ1-6	CSSSSRGSPPLHF	TGTTCCAGCAGCTCGCGGGGATCTCCACCCCTCCACTTT
TRBD1	TRBV27	NA	TRBJ2-5	CARSSNPGQAGAQYF	TGTGCACGCAGTTCCAACCCTGGACAGGCTGGGGCCCAGTACTTC
NA	TRBV7-3	NA	TRBJ1-1	CASSLRGGGAFF	TGTGCCAGCAGCCTTCGCGGGGGGGGAGCTTTCTTT
NA	TRBV9	NA	TRBJ2-7	CASSDASKQYF	TGTGCCAGCAGCGACGCCTCTAAGCAGTACTTC
TRBD1	TRBV19	NA	TRBJ1-1	CASRSGGLAEAFF	TGTGCCAGTAGATCAGGGGGCTTAGCTGAAGCTTTCTTT
NA	TRBV20-1	NA	TRBJ1-4	CSARSSAAPTNEKLFF	TGCAGTGCTAGATCCTCGGCAGCTCCAACTAATGAAAAACTGTTTTTT
NA	TRBV4-1	NA	TRBJ1-2	CASSQDRLGRGYTF	TGCGCCAGCAGCCAAGATCGTCTCGGTCGCGGCTACACCTTC
NA	TRBV6-5	few	TRBJ2-3	CASSYFETDSPHTDTQYF	TGTGCCAGCAGTTACTTCGAAACGGACAGCCCTCACACAGATACGCAGTATTTT
NA	TRBV2	NA	TRBJ2-7	CASCTRDHSYEQYF	TGTGCCAGCTGTACTCGGGACCACTCCTACGAGCAGTACTTC
NA	TRBV11-2	NA	TRBJ2-1	CASRLTQGGGYNEQFF	TGTGCCAGTAGATTGACACAGGGCGGGGGCTACAATGAGCAGTTCTTC
TRBD2	TRBV5-4	once	TRBJ2-2	CASSIGRGLAGTGELFF	TGTGCCAGCAGCATAGGCCGGGGACTAGCGGGAACCGGGGAGCTGTTTTTT
NA	TRBV6-6	NA	TRBJ1-1	CASRAREGTEAFF	TGTGCCAGCAGGGCACGGGAGGGCACTGAAGCTTTCTTT
TRBD1	TRBV30	once	TRBJ1-1	CAWRGEPGQYTEAFF	TGTGCCTGGAGGGGAGAACCGGGACAGTATACTGAAGCTTTCTTT
TRBD1	TRBV28	few	TRBJ1-1	CASSYGQGESMNTEAFF	TGTGCCAGCAGTTATGGACAGGGAGAGAGCATGAACACTGAAGCTTTCTTT
TRBD1	TRBV28	few	TRBJ2-7	CASSSEGQTSYEQYF	TGTGCCAGCAGTTCCGAGGGACAGACCTCCTACGAGCAGTACTTC
TRBD1	TRBV3-1	NA	TRBJ1-5	CASSQGQHNQPQHF	TGTGCCAGCAGCCAGGGACAGCACAATCAGCCCCAGCATTTT
TRBD2	TRBV7-8	many	TRBJ2-1	CASSPRRLAGGNEQFF	TGTGCCAGCAGCCCTAGGAGGCTAGCGGGGGGCAATGAGCAGTTCTTC
NA	TRBV6-1	NA	TRBJ2-2	CAVIEDTGELFF	TGTGCCGTTATAGAGGACACCGGGGAGCTGTTTTTT
NA	TRBV18	few	TRBJ1-1	CASSPPGRGHLSEAFF	TGTGCCAGCTCACCACCGGGCAGGGGCCACCTTTCTGAAGCTTTCTTT
NA	TRBV29-1	few	TRBJ2-5	CSVGGQQETQYF	TGCAGCGTTGGGGGGCAACAAGAGACCCAGTACTTC
NA	TRBV5-1	NA	TRBJ1-2	CSSREMREATGYGYTF	TGCTCCAGCAGAGAGATGAGGGAGGCGACAGGCTATGGCTACACCTTC
TRBD1	TRBV4-1	NA	TRBJ1-4	CASSLSTGDVGKLFF	TGCGCCAGCAGCCTTTCAACAGGGGATGTTGGAAAACTGTTTTTT
TRBD1	TRBV6-1	NA	TRBJ1-2	CASHDRGQGVSGYTF	TGTGCCAGCCACGACCGAGGACAGGGTGTAAGTGGCTACACCTTC
NA	TRBV4-1	NA	TRBJ1-2	CASSQAPRGIRGFGYTF	TGCGCCAGCAGCCAAGCCCCCAGGGGAATTAGAGGGTTTGGCTACACCTTC